Listed here are 14 T cell receptor beta chains from one sample, sequenced in a study of blood T cell repertoires in COVID-19. Assay used: immunoSEQ multiplex PCR; TCRdb lists only in-frame clones, some missing. This sample has some 160,000 clones, with about 82% found just once. Sequenced sample: peripheral blood. These receptors originate from a man aged 65 to 85 with active or convalescent COVID-19.

The chain combines TRBV4-2 with TRBJ2-7; a weak D match, TRBD1 (7 bases). Trimming removed 1 base at V and 2 bases at J, with 15 bases between. The CDR3 spans 16 residues. Germline V lookup: CDR1 LGHNA, CDR2 YNFKEQ. The CDR3 loop is CASSQATAGGPYEQYF. The CDR3 DNA is TGTGCCAGCAGCCAAGCTACGGCAGGGGGGCCCTACGAGCAGTACTTC.

This sequence joins TRBV9 and TRBJ2-7; D may be TRBD2 (5 bases). V lost 0 bases and J lost 7, with 20 bases in between. Germline V CDR1 and CDR2: SGDLS, YYNGEE. The CDR3 totals 16 residues. Written as DNA, the CDR3 is TGTGCCAGCAGCGTAGGTCCAGCGACTACCCGTGGGGAGCAGTACTTC. This encodes CASSVGPATTRGEQYF.

The chain is built from TRBV7-9 and TRBJ2-7, with 7 nucleotides matching TRBD2. After removal of 5 bases from V and 3 bases from J, the junction contained 1 base not matched to a gene. Germline values: CDR1 SEHNR, CDR2 FQNEAQ (reference sequence). The CDR3 contains 12 residues. This CDR3 is CASSGEGYEQYF. The CDR3 region has the DNA TGTGCCAGCAGCGGGGAGGGCTACGAGCAGTACTTC.

The chain is built from TRBV5-1 and TRBJ1-2; TRBD1 might be the D (6 bases). The germline V and J ends were trimmed by 2 bases and 4 bases, with 12 bases remaining between them. Per germline, CDR1 SGHRS and CDR2 YFSETQ. This CDR3 region has 14 residues. The CDR3, as DNA: TGCGCCAGCAGCTTCGAGGGGGTGAGCTATGGCTACACCTTC. Amino acids: CASSFEGVSYGYTF.

This clone was observed a single time. The chain couples TRBV30 to TRBJ1-1; 9 positions agree with TRBD1. Per germline, CDR1 GTSNPN and CDR2 SVGIG (reference sequence). The CDR3 runs to 14 residues. Germline trimming cut 3 bases from V and 3 bases from J; bases unmatched to any gene: 5. In nucleotides, the CDR3 is TGTGCCTGGAGCGCACAGGGGGCTTACACTGAAGCTTTCTTT. Translated, it gives CAWSAQGAYTEAFF.

The chain has TRBV5-4 and TRBJ2-6; the D gene is possibly TRBD2 (6 bases). V was pared by 9 bases and J by 1 base, with 14 bases between. This CDR3 is built from 15 residues. Germline loops: CDR1 SGHNT, CDR2 YYREEE (reference sequence). CDR3 in DNA: TGTGCCACCAGACTGGGGACTTCTGGGGCCAACGTCCTGACTTTC. It specifies CATRLGTSGANVLTF.

V usage is TRBV4-2 and J usage is TRBJ2-3; 14 nucleotides line up with TRBD2. The CDR3 consists of 17 residues. Germline lookup yields CDR1 LGHNA and CDR2 YNFKEQ. V gave up 0 bases and J gave up 5 bases; unmatched junction bases: 4. Written as DNA, the CDR3 is TGTGCCAGCAGCCAAGAGACTAGCGGGGGGGCGGGAGATACGCAGTATTTT. Translating it yields CASSQETSGGAGDTQYF.

The CDR3 DNA is TGTGCCAGCTCAGAAATTCGACAGGCTGGAAACACCATATATTTT. Its translation: CASSEIRQAGNTIYF. The chain combines TRBV18 with TRBJ1-3; D is perhaps TRBD1 (6 bases). Germline lookup yields CDR1 KGHSH and CDR2 LQKENI. CDR3 length: 15 amino acids. Trimming cost V 5 bases and J 2 bases, with 13 bases left between them.

The rearrangement joins TRBV2 to TRBJ1-5, with D perhaps TRBD1 (5 bases). The CDR3 runs 14 residues. Trimming stripped 7 bases from V and 4 bases from J, with 14 bases between. The germline V gene encodes CDR1 SNHLY and CDR2 FYNNEI. For the CDR3, the DNA is TGTGCCAGCACCAGGGAGGGACGGAATCAGCCCCAGCATTTT. Residues: CASTREGRNQPQHF.

As DNA, the CDR3 is TGTGCCAGCTCCCAACAGCCCAGGGCAGATACGCAGTATTTT. Amino acid sequence: CASSQQPRADTQYF. The chain is built from TRBV18 and TRBJ2-3, with a tentative D call TRBD1 (5 bases). V lost 6 bases to trimming and J lost 4 bases, with 14 bases between them. The length of the CDR3 is 14 residues. From germline, CDR1 is KGHSH and CDR2 LQKENI.

CDR3 bases: TGTGCCAGTAGTGTAGGTTTCATCTCTGGAAACACCATATATTTT. Protein: CASSVGFISGNTIYF. The chain joins TRBV19 to TRBJ1-3, with D hard to call. V was trimmed by 5 bases and J by 0 bases, leaving 11 bases between them. The germline V gene has CDR1 LNHDA and CDR2 SQIVND (reference sequence). The CDR3 is 15 amino acids.

The chain is built from TRBV5-4 and TRBJ2-3, with TRBD1 matching over 8 bases. This CDR3 region has 15 residues. From germline, CDR1 is SGHNT and CDR2 YYREEE (reference sequence). Losses at the gene ends were 2 bases for V and 4 bases for J; bases not matched to a gene: 6. Here the CDR3 DNA reads TGTGCCAGCAGCTTTTCAGGGGGCGCAGCAGATACGCAGTATTTT. Its protein product is CASSFSGGAADTQYF.

Concerning this clone itself: Additional DNA sequences in this sample encode the identical CDR3. This chain joins TRBV18 and TRBJ2-1; tentatively, D is TRBD2 (5 bases). This CDR3 has 13 amino acids. Trimming took off 3 bases at V and 4 bases at J, with 7 bases between the two ends. The germline V gene encodes CDR1 KGHSH and CDR2 LQKENI. In DNA, the CDR3 is TGTGCCAGCTCACCGACGGGGTACAATGAGCAGTTCTTC. It encodes CASSPTGYNEQFF.

The V call is TRBV13, the J call TRBJ2-1; a possible D gene is TRBD1 (7 bases). The CDR3 sequence is 14 residues long. Trimming took 5 bases from V and 12 from J, leaving 20 bases between them. Germline V CDR1 and CDR2: PRHDT, FYEKMQ (reference sequence). The CDR3 DNA sequence: TGTGCCAGCAGCCTCAGGGGGACTTCTCCAGGGCAGTTCTTC. It yields the protein CASSLRGTSPGQFF.